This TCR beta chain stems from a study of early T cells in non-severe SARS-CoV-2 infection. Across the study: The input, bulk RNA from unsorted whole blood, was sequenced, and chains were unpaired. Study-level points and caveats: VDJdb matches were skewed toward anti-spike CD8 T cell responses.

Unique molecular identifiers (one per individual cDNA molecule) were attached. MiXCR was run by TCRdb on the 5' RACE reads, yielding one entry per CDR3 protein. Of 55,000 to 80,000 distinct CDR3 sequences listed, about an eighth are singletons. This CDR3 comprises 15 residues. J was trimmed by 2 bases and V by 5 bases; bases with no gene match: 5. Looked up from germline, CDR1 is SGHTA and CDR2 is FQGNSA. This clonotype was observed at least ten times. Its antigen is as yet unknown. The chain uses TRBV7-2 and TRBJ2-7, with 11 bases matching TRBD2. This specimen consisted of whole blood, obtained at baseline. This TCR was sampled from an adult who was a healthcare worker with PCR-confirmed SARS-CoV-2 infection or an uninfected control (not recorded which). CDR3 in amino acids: CASSPRLAGPYEQYF. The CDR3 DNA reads TGTGCCAGCAGCCCCCGACTAGCGGGACCCTACGAGCAGTACTTC.